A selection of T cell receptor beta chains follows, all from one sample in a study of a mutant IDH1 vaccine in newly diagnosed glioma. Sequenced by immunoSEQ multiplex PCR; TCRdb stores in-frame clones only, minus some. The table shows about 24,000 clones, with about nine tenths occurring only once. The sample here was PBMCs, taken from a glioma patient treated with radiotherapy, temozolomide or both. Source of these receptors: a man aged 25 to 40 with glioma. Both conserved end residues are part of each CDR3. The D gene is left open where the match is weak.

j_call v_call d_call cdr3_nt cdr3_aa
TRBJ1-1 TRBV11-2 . TGTGCCAGCAGCTTCACGGAAATGGGGACTGAAGCTTTCTTT CASSFTEMGTEAFF
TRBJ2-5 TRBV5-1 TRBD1 TGCGCCAGCAGCTCGACAGGGGAGTTATTAGAGACCCAGTACTTC CASSSTGELLETQYF
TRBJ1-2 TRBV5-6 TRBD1 TGTGCCAGCAGCTTGTGGGACAGGGAAGAGGGCTACACCTTC CASSLWDREEGYTF
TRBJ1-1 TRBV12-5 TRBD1 TGTGCTAGTGTCCCCCGAGGGACAGTTAACACTGAAGCTTTCTTT CASVPRGTVNTEAFF
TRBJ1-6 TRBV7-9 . TGTGCCAGCAGCCCGACTGGGTCCTATAATTCACCCCTCCACTTT CASSPTGSYNSPLHF
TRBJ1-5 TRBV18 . TGTGCCAGCTCACCGACAGACAATCAGCCCCAGCATTTT CASSPTDNQPQHF
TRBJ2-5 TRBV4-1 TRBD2 TGCGCCAGCAGCCAAAGGACTAGTTGGGGAGGTCGAGAGACCCAGTACTTC CASSQRTSWGGRETQYF
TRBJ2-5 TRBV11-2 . TGTGCCAGCAGCCCCGTGGGGGGCGTAGAGACCCAGTACTTC CASSPVGGVETQYF
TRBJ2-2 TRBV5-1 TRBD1 TGCGCCAGCAGCCCGAGGGACAGGAACACCGGGGAGCTGTTTTTT CASSPRDRNTGELFF
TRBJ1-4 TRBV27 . TGTGCCAGCAGTTCCGGGGATTCACCCGAAAAACTGTTTTTT CASSSGDSPEKLFF
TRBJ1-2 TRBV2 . TGTGCCAGCAGGAGGATTGGCTACACCTTC CASRRIGYTF
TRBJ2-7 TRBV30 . TGTGCCTGGAGGGCTCCGACATTCTACGAGCAGTACTTC CAWRAPTFYEQYF
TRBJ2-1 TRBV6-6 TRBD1 TGTGCCAGCAGTCTACGCCCTCGGGACAGAGGCCCCCTCTTC CASSLRPRDRGPLF
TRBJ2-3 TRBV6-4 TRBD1 TGTGCCAGCAGCGCCGGGACAGCCGACACAGATACGCAGTATTTT CASSAGTADTDTQYF
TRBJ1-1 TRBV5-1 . TGCGCCAGCAGCTTGGACGTGAACACTGAAGCTTTCTTT CASSLDVNTEAFF
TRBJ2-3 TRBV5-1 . TGCGCCAGCAGCTTGGACTTCCCCGGGCCAGATACGCAGTATTTT CASSLDFPGPDTQYF
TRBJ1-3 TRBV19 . TGTGCCACCACCGGCTGGGGCCTGACCTCTGGAAACACCATATATTTT CATTGWGLTSGNTIYF
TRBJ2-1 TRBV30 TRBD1 TGTGCCTGGAGTGTGGCAGGGGGATCCTACAATGAGCAGTTCTTC CAWSVAGGSYNEQFF
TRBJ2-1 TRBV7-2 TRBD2 TGTGCCAGCAGCTTAGCCCCCGGGACTAAAACTGAGCAGTTCTTC CASSLAPGTKTEQFF